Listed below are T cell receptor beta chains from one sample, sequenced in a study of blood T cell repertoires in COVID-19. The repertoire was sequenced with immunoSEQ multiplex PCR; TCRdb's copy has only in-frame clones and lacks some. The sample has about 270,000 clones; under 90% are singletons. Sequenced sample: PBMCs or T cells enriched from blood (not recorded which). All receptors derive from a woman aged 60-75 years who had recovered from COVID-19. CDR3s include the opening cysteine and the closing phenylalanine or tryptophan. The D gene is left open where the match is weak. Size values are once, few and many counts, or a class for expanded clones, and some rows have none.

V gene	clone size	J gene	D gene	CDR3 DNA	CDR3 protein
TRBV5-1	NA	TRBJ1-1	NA	TGCGCCAGCAGCTTGGCCCCCGCAGGGAACACTGAAGCTTTCTTT	CASSLAPAGNTEAFF
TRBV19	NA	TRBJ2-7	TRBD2	TGTGCCAGTAGTTCTTCCCAAGCGGGAGGCGGTGTCGAGCAGTACTTC	CASSSSQAGGGVEQYF
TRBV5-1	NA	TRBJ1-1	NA	TGCGCCAGCAGAAAAAAGGAGGCAGGACCGACTGAAGCTTTCTTT	CASRKKEAGPTEAFF
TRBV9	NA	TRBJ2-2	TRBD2	TGTGCCAGCAGCTTCACGGGAGGATGGTCCACCGGGGAGCTGTTTTTT	CASSFTGGWSTGELFF
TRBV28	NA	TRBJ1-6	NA	TGTGCCAGCAGTCCCCAAATCGGGATTAATAATTCACCCCTCCACTTT	CASSPQIGINNSPLHF
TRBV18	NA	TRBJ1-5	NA	TGTGCCAGCTCACCACAACAGCAAAATCAGCCCCAGCATTTT	CASSPQQQNQPQHF
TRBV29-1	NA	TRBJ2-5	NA	TGCAGCGTCCAGGGGATCCAACAAGAGACCCAGTACTTC	CSVQGIQQETQYF
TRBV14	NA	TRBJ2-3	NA	TGTGCCACCGGGAGGGGGCCCACAGATACGCAGTATTTT	CATGRGPTDTQYF
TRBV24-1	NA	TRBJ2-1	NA	TGTGCCACCAGTGATTTTCGCGGAGGAGCCTACAATGAGCAGTTCTTC	CATSDFRGGAYNEQFF
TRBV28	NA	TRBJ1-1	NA	TGTGCCAGCAGGGGGGAGGGAAGATACACTGAAGCTTTCTTT	CASRGEGRYTEAFF
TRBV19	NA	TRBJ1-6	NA	TGTGCCAGCTGCCAGGGACTTCACTCACCCCTCCACTTT	CASCQGLHSPLHF
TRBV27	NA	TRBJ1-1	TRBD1	TGTGCCAGCAGTCCTACGAGGGCAGGGGGCGGCTCTGAAGCTTTCTTT	CASSPTRAGGGSEAFF
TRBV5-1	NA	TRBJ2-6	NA	TGCGCCAGCAGCCCCTCGGGGGCCAACGTCCTGACTTTC	CASSPSGANVLTF
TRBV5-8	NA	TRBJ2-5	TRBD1	TGTGCCAGCAGCCGACCGACAGGGTCCGCAGCCCAGTACTTC	CASSRPTGSAAQYF
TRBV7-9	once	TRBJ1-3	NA	TGTGCCAGCAGCTTTTCGGTAGGGGGACGTGGAAACACCATATATTTT	CASSFSVGGRGNTIYF
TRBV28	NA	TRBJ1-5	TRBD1	TGTGCCAGCAGTTTATCGGACAGGAAAAATCAGCCCCAGCATTTT	CASSLSDRKNQPQHF
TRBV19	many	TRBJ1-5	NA	TGTGCCAGTAGTCTTAATAGCAATCAGCCCCAGCATTTT	CASSLNSNQPQHF
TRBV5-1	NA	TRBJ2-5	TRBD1	TGCGCCAGCAGCCCGGGGACAGGAGAGACCCAGTACTTC	CASSPGTGETQYF
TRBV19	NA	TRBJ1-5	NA	TGTGCCAGTAGTATGGGCAGGGCGAGGATTTGGTCCCAGCATTTT	CASSMGRARIWSQHF
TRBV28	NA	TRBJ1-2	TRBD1	TGTGCCAGCAGTTTAGGGGGACAGGGGGCAATTGGCTACACCTTC	CASSLGGQGAIGYTF
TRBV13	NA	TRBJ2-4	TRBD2	TGTGCCAGCAGCCTGGGGGGGACCAAAAACATTCAGTACTTC	CASSLGGTKNIQYF
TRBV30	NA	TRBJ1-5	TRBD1	TGTGCCTGGGACAGGGGTGCGGAACAGCCCCAGCATTTT	CAWDRGAEQPQHF
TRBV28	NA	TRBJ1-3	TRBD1	TGTGCCAGCAGTCCCCGGGACAGGAGACCTTCTACTGGAAACACCATATATTTT	CASSPRDRRPSTGNTIYF
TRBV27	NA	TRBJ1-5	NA	TGTGCCAGCATCGGTGGAGATCGGGCCCAGCATTTT	CASIGGDRAQHF
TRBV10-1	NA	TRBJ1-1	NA	TGCGCCAGCAGTGAGGTCGGAGGAGGTGAAGCTTTCTTT	CASSEVGGGEAFF
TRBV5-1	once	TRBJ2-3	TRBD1	TGCGCCAGCAGCTGGGACAGGGCCACAGATACGCAGTATTTT	CASSWDRATDTQYF
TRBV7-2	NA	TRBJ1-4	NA	TGTGCCAGCAGCTTAGATGGGCAGCCGAATGAAAAACTGTTTTTT	CASSLDGQPNEKLFF
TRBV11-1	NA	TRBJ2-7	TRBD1	TGTGCCAGCAGCCCTACAGGGGAAGTCGGCTACGAGCAGTACTTC	CASSPTGEVGYEQYF
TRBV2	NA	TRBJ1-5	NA	TGTGCCAGCTCACCTCGGGACTTCCTTAATCAGCCCCAGCATTTT	CASSPRDFLNQPQHF
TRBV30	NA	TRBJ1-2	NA	TGTGCCGGCGGCAGGGATGGCTACACCTTC	CAGGRDGYTF
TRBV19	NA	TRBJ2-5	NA	TGTGCCAGTAGTTACGACGGGGGTCCCCAAGAGACCCAGTACTTC	CASSYDGGPQETQYF
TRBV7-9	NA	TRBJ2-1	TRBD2	TGTGCCAGCAGCCGAACTAGCGGGGGGTATTACAATGAGCAGTTCTTC	CASSRTSGGYYNEQFF
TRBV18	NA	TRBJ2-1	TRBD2	TGTGCCAGCTCACCACCGGGGACTAGCGGGAGCAATGAGCAGTTCTTC	CASSPPGTSGSNEQFF
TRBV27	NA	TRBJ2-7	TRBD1	TGTGCCAGCAGTGACCCGGGACAGGGGCCCGAGCAGTACTTC	CASSDPGQGPEQYF
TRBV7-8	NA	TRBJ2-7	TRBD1	TGTGCCAGCAGCCCCCGACAGGGTAGCTCCTACGAGCAGTACTTC	CASSPRQGSSYEQYF
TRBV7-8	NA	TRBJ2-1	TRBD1	TGTGCCAGCAGCCACGGGACAGGGAAGTTCTTC	CASSHGTGKFF
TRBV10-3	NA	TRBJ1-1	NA	TGTGCCATCACCGAAAAGACAGTCGGGTACACTGAAGCTTTCTTT	CAITEKTVGYTEAFF
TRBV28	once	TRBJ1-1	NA	TGTGCCAGCAGTCCCGGACAGCGTTGGCGGGCTTTCTTT	CASSPGQRWRAFF
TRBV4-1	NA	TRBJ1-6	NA	TGCGCCAGCAGCCAAGACCGAGGAACCCCCCTCCACTTT	CASSQDRGTPLHF
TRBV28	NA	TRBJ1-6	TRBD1	TGTGCCAGCAGTCTTACAACCCCAGGGGGCACGAATTCACCCCTCCACTTT	CASSLTTPGGTNSPLHF
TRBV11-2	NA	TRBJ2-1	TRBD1	TGTGCCAGCAGCCCACAGGGGGCCCGCCACTCCTACAATGAGCAGTTCTTC	CASSPQGARHSYNEQFF
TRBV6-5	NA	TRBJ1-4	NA	TGTGCCAGCAGTTACCACGCAGCGAGTAATGAAAAACTGTTTTTT	CASSYHAASNEKLFF
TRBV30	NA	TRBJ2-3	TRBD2	TGTGCCTGGAGTGTGGTAGCGGGGGGGCCATTTAGCACAGATACGCAGTATTTT	CAWSVVAGGPFSTDTQYF